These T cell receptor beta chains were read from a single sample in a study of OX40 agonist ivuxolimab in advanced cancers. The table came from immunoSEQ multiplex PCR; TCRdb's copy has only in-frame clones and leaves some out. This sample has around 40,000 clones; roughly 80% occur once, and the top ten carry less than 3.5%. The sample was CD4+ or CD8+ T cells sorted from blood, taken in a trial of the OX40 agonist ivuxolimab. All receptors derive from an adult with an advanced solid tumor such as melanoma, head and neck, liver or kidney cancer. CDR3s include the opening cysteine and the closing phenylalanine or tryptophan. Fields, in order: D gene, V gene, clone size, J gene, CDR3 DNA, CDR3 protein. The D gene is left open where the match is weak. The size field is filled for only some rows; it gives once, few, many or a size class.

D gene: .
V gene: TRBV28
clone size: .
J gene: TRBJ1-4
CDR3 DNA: TGTGCCAGCAGTTTTACGGGGGGTTTGGAAAAACTGTTTTTT
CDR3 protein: CASSFTGGLEKLFF

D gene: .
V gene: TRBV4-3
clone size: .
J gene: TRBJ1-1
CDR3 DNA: TGCGCCAGCAGCCGCACAGGGCTGAACACTGAAGCTTTCTTT
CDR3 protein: CASSRTGLNTEAFF

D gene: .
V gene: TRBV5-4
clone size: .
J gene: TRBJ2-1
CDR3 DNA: TGTGCCAGCAGCTTGGATAGGGGGGGGAGCTCCTACAATGAGCAGTTCTTC
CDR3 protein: CASSLDRGGSSYNEQFF

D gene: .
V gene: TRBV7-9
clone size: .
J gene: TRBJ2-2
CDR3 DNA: TGTGCCAGCAGCTTAGACAGGTCGAACACCGGGGAGCTGTTTTTT
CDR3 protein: CASSLDRSNTGELFF

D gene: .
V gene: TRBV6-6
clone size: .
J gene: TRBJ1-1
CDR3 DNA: TGTGCCAGCATAACATCCGGGACCGCAAGTATGGAGGCTTTCTTT
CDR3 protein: CASITSGTASMEAFF

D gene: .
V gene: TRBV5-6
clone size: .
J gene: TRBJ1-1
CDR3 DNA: TGTGCCAGCAGCCGACCACTGAACACTGAAGCTTTCTTT
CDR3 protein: CASSRPLNTEAFF

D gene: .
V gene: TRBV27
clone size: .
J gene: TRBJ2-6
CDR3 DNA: TGTGCCAGCAGTACAAGGACGTCATCTGGGGCCAACGTCCTGACTTTC
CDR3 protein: CASSTRTSSGANVLTF

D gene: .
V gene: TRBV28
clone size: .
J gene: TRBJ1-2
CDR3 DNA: TGTGCCAGCAGTTTATGGCAGGGGCTCGTCTATGGCTACACCTTC
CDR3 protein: CASSLWQGLVYGYTF

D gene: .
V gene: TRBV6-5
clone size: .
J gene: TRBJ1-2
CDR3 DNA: TGTGCCAGCAGCCCATCTGCTAACTATGGCTACACCTTC
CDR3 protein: CASSPSANYGYTF

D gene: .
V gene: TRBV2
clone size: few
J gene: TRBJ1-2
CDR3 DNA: TGTGCCAGCAGTGAGTCTGCCGATGTTCCGGATGGCTACACCTTC
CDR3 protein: CASSESADVPDGYTF

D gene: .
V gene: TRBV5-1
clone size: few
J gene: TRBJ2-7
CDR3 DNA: TGCGCCAGCAGCTTGGCCGGAGGGGATCGCCACGAGCAGTACTTC
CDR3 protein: CASSLAGGDRHEQYF

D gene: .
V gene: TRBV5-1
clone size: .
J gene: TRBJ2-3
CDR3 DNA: TGCGCCAGCAGCTTGGAAGCTGGCACAGATACGCAGTATTTT
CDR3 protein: CASSLEAGTDTQYF

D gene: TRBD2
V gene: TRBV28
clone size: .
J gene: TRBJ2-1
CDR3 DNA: TGTGCCAGCAGTTTAGCTACCAGCGGGAGGGGAAAGTTCTTC
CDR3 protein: CASSLATSGRGKFF

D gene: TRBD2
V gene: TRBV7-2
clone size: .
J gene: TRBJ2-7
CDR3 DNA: TGTGCCAGCAGCTCCAGCGGGGCCTCCTACGAGCAGTACTTC
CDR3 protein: CASSSSGASYEQYF

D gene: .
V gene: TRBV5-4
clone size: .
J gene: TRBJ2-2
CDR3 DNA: TGTGCCAGCACCGGACTACCCGGGCAGCTGTTTTTT
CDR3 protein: CASTGLPGQLFF

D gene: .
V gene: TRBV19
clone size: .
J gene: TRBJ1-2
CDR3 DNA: TGTGCCAGTAGTGACTTGGTGAGGGGAGGCGGCTACACCTTC
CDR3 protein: CASSDLVRGGGYTF

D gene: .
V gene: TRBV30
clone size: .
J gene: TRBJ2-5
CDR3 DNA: TGTGCCTGGAACGGGCAAGAGACCCAGTACTTC
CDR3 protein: CAWNGQETQYF

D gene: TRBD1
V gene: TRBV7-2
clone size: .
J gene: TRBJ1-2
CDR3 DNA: TGTGCCAGCAGGACAGGGATGGAGTATGGCTACACCTTC
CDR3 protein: CASRTGMEYGYTF

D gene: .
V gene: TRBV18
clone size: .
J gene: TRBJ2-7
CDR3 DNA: TGTGCCAGCTCCCCCCCCGGGGGGCGGACCCCCTCTGGGCAGTACTTC
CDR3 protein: CASSPPGGRTPSGQYF

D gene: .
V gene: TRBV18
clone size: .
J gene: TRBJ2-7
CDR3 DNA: TGTGCCAGCTCACCGGGTGGGGCACCTAGAGCGCAGTACTTC
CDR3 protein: CASSPGGAPRAQYF

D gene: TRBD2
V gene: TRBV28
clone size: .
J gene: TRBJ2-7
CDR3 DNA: TGTGCCAGCAATTTCGGGGGGAGATACGAGCAGTACTTC
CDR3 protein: CASNFGGRYEQYF

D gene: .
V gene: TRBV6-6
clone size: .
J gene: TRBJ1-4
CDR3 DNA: TGTGCCAGCAAGGCGGGTAGCGAAAAACTGTTTTTT
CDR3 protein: CASKAGSEKLFF

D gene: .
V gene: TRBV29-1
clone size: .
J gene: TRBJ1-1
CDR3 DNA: TGCAGCGTCCTCACAGGGAGTGAAGCTTTCTTT
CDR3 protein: CSVLTGSEAFF

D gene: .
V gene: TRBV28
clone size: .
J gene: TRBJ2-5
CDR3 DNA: TGTGCCAGCCGCATTACACAGGGTCGGCAGTACTTC
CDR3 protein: CASRITQGRQYF

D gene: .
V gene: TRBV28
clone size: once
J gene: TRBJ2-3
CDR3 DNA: TGTGCCAGCAGTTTATCAGGGACTAGCACAGATACGCAGTATTTT
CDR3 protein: CASSLSGTSTDTQYF

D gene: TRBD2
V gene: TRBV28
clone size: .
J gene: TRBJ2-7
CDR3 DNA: TGTGCCAGCAGATATACCCGACTAGCGGGAGGGCCCAACGAGCAGTACTTC
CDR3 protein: CASRYTRLAGGPNEQYF

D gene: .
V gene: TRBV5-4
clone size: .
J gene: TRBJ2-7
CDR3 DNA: TGTGCCAGCAGCCCCGGCTCCGACTTCTACGAGCAGTACTTC
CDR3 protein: CASSPGSDFYEQYF

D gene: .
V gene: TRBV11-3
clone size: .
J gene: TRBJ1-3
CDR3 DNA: TGTGCCAGCAGCGCGGACGGTAACTCTGGAAACACCATATATTTT
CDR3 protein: CASSADGNSGNTIYF

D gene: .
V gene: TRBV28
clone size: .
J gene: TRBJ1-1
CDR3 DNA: TGTGCCAGCAGATGGCGTGGGGCCGGAATCGGCACTGAAGCTTTCTTT
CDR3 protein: CASRWRGAGIGTEAFF

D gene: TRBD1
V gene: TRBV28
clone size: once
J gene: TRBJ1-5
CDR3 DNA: TGTGCCAGCAGTTTATACCTCAGGGGGGGTCAGCCCCAGCATTTT
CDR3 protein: CASSLYLRGGQPQHF